A single sample gave rise to the 10 T cell receptor beta chains below, sequenced in a study of T cells in Graves' hyperthyroidism and ophthalmopathy. Using RNA transcripts as the source, TCR beta CDR3 regions were amplified. A set of HTBI primers served as the primers for a first-round RT-PCR of the TCR CDR3. Each CDR3 protein gets one entry after TCRdb re-called the multiplex PCR reads with MiXCR. The sample includes some 500,000 distinct CDR3 sequences, under 15% of them seen just once. Sample: blood. The source is a woman aged 18-29 years with Graves' hyperthyroidism.

Written as DNA, the CDR3 is TGTGCCAGCAGGTCGGACAGGGAAAGCTACGAGCAGTACTTC. It codes for CASRSDRESYEQYF. The genes are TRBV6-1 and TRBJ2-7, with TRBD1 identical over 8 bases. The trim removed 6 bases at V and 3 bases at J, leaving 7 bases unmatched. Germline CDR1 is MNHNS and CDR2 is SASEGT. This CDR3 is built from 14 residues.

This clonotype was seen repeatedly, ten times or more. The chain carries TRBV12-3 or TRBV12-4 and TRBJ2-1; no reliable D call. The ends were cut back, 3 bases at V and 0 bases at J, with 12 bases in the middle. This CDR3 has 16 residues. CDR3 residues: CASSFGSSSSYNEQFF. For the CDR3, the DNA is TGTGCCAGCAGTTTTGGGTCCTCGAGCTCCTACAATGAGCAGTTCTTC.

The V gene is TRBV7-3, the J gene TRBJ2-1, with D tentatively TRBD2 (5 bases). The CDR3 totals 16 residues. The V gene's germline CDR1 is SGHTA and CDR2 FQGTGA. The V gene lost 1 base and the J gene lost 2 bases, with 12 bases spanning the gap. In DNA, the CDR3 is TGTGCCAGCAGCTTAAATTGGAGGCCCCCCTACAATGAGCAGTTCTTC. Its protein is CASSLNWRPPYNEQFF.

The rearrangement joins TRBV6-1 to TRBJ2-7; 8 bases are shared with TRBD2. CDR3 length: 16 amino acids. Trimming cost V 8 bases and J 2 bases; bases outside gene matches: 14. Germline V gives CDR1 MNHNS, CDR2 SASEGT. The CDR3: CASRLLSGLGTYEQYF. The CDR3 DNA is TGTGCCAGCCGTTTACTATCGGGACTAGGAACCTACGAGCAGTACTTC.

The V and J genes are TRBV12-3 or TRBV12-4 and TRBJ2-1; TRBD2 matches 9 bases. V lost 4 bases, J lost 9 bases, and 16 bases stayed unmatched. This CDR3 comprises 17 residues. CDR3 DNA: TGTGCCAGCAGTTCCGCCGCGGGGGGGGGGTGGGGGGCTGAGCAGTTCTTC. Encoded protein: CASSSAAGGGWGAEQFF.

In this sample, this clonotype turned up many times. The chain links TRBV25-1 to TRBJ1-2; tentatively, D is TRBD1 (5 bases). The germline CDR1 and CDR2 sequences are MGHDK and SYGVNS. The V end was cut by 3 bases, the J end by 6 bases, with 11 bases between. This CDR3 is 13 amino acids long. The CDR3 sequence is CASSDLGRDGYTF. The DNA for the CDR3 is TGTGCCAGCAGTGATTTGGGCAGGGATGGCTACACCTTC.

This clonotype was counted ten times or more. The gene calls are TRBV5-1 and TRBJ1-2, with 9 positions matching TRBD1. V shed 4 bases and J 6 bases; nucleotides not matched to a gene: 7. This CDR3 has 14 amino acids. Germline loops: CDR1 SGHRS, CDR2 YFSETQ. CDR3 residues: CASSRDREYDGYTF. The CDR3 nucleotides read TGCGCCAGCAGCCGGGACAGGGAGTACGATGGCTACACCTTC.

This clonotype has at least ten counts. The genes are TRBV7-9 and TRBJ2-5; 11 nucleotides agree with TRBD2. J was trimmed by 5 bases and V by 5 bases; bases with no gene match: 7. The germline V gene has CDR1 SEHNR and CDR2 FQNEAQ (reference sequence). The CDR3 extends over 15 amino acids. The CDR3 bases are TGTGCCAGCAGCCCTCAGACTAGCGGGACGGAGACCCAGTACTTC. Translated, it gives CASSPQTSGTETQYF.

The V gene is TRBV3-1, the J gene TRBJ1-4; 9 bases are shared with TRBD1. Unmatched junction bases numbered 1, after V lost 0 bases and J lost 5 bases. This CDR3 region has 15 residues. Germline V gene lookup returns CDR1 LGHDT and CDR2 YNNKEL (reference sequence). CDR3 sequence reads: CASSQDGTGNEKLFF. The CDR3 DNA reads TGTGCCAGCAGCCAAGATGGGACAGGGAATGAAAAACTGTTTTTT.

The chain recombines TRBV10-3 with TRBJ2-4, with 10 bases identical to TRBD2. This CDR3 region has 19 residues. Germline V lookup: CDR1 ENHRY, CDR2 SYGVKD. The J segment lost 6 bases and the V segment lost 7 bases, leaving 21 bases of the junction unmatched. The chain's CDR3 is CAIIRRYTSGIYWGNIQYF. The CDR3 DNA reads TGTGCCATCATTCGTCGGTATACTAGCGGGATTTACTGGGGAAACATTCAGTACTTC.